These T cell receptor beta chains were read from a single sample in a study of blood T cells in healthy people across ages. TCRdb redid the calling of the 5' RACE reads with MiXCR, one entry per CDR3 protein. The top ten clones hold approximately 14% of a sample with around 1,000,000 distinct CDR3 sequences, 35% to 40% of them seen once. The sequencing input was blood. These receptor sequences come from a young man in good health. Each CDR3 is given with its conserved first and last residue. Each record gives: D gene, J gene, clone size, V gene, CDR3 DNA, CDR3 protein. The D gene is left open where the match is weak. Part of the rows lack a size; the others show once, few, many or a class for expanded clones.

. TRBJ2-5 few TRBV29-1 TGCAGCGTTGAAGTGGTCAGACAGGCGCAGTACTTC CSVEVVRQAQYF
. TRBJ2-7 few TRBV13 TGTGCCAGCAGCCGGCGGGGACAGACCTCCTACGAGCAGTACTTC CASSRRGQTSYEQYF
TRBD1 TRBJ2-1 . TRBV5-1 TGCGCCAGCAGCTTGAGCGGGACAGGGGGCAATGATGAGCAGTTCTTC CASSLSGTGGNDEQFF
TRBD2 TRBJ2-3 . TRBV29-1 TGCAGCGTCGGACTAGCGGGGCTCACAGATACGCAGTATTTT CSVGLAGLTDTQYF
. TRBJ2-5 few TRBV5-1 TGCGCCAGCAGCTTGTTGATGGAGGCGGAGACCCAGTACTTC CASSLLMEAETQYF
TRBD2 TRBJ2-1 . TRBV9 TGTGCCAGCAGCGTACTAGCGGGGGGGGGCAATGGGCAGTTCTTC CASSVLAGGGNGQFF
TRBD1 TRBJ2-1 . TRBV4-1 TGCGCCAGCAGCCATCCCGGGACAGGGAATGAGCAGTTCTTC CASSHPGTGNEQFF
TRBD2 TRBJ2-5 . TRBV27 TGTGCCAGCAGGCCTAGCGGGGCGGATGACCAAGAGACCCAGTACTTC CASRPSGADDQETQYF
TRBD1 TRBJ2-1 . TRBV20-1 TGCAGTGCTACTGGGGACAGGGGGACCTACAATGAGCAGTTCTTC CSATGDRGTYNEQFF
. TRBJ1-4 . TRBV4-3 TGCGCCAGCAGCTCCCGAGAGACAACTAATGAAAAACTGTTTTTT CASSSRETTNEKLFF
TRBD2 TRBJ2-1 . TRBV5-1 TGCGCCAGCAGCTTGGTTGCGGGGGAGCGGTACAATGAGCAGTTCTTC CASSLVAGERYNEQFF
. TRBJ2-1 few TRBV7-9 TGTGCCAGCAGCTTTAAGCTATTCGGGGCAGGAGGCTACAATGAGCAGTTCTTC CASSFKLFGAGGYNEQFF
. TRBJ1-5 . TRBV6-1 TGTGCCAGCAGTGAATGGGCGGATAGCAATCAGCCCCAGCATTTT CASSEWADSNQPQHF
. TRBJ1-6 . TRBV6-5 TGTGCCAGCAGTTACTACACCGGTGGGGATTCACCCCTCCACTTT CASSYYTGGDSPLHF
. TRBJ1-4 . TRBV11-2 TGTGCCAGCAGCTTCATGGCGGGAGAGGGAAAACTGTTTTTT CASSFMAGEGKLFF
. TRBJ1-1 . TRBV20-1 TGCAGTGCTAGCCGTCGGGGGGTGCTCACTGAAGCTTTCTTT CSASRRGVLTEAFF
TRBD2 TRBJ2-3 . TRBV10-3 TGTGCCGTCAGTGAAACTAGCGGGGGGGCCATAGATACGCAGTATTTT CAVSETSGGAIDTQYF
. TRBJ1-1 few TRBV20-1 TGCAGTGCTAGAGGGGCGGTATGGGCTTTCTTT CSARGAVWAFF
. TRBJ1-2 few TRBV7-9 TGTGCCAGCAGCTGGCCGGCCAGAAACTATGGCTACACCTTC CASSWPARNYGYTF
TRBD2 TRBJ2-5 . TRBV7-7 TGTGCTAGCAGCTTACTTGGGACTAGCGACGAGACCCAGTACTTC CASSLLGTSDETQYF
TRBD1 TRBJ2-5 few TRBV12-3/TRBV12-4 TGTGCCAGCATCCCCAGTTGGATCAGGGGGCAGAATGAGCAGTACTTC CASIPSWIRGQNEQYF
. TRBJ1-5 few TRBV15 TGTGCCACCAGCAGAGACAGTCAGCCCCAGCATTTT CATSRDSQPQHF
. TRBJ1-1 . TRBV3-1 TGTGCCAGCAGCCAAGGGTTGGACACTGAAGCTTTCTTT CASSQGLDTEAFF
. TRBJ1-5 . TRBV12-3/TRBV12-4 TGTGCCAGCAGCCCGGACAAGATTAGCAATCAGCCCCAGCATTTT CASSPDKISNQPQHF
. TRBJ2-3 many TRBV4-3 TGCGCCAGCAGCCAGGATTTCACAGATACGCAGTATTTT CASSQDFTDTQYF
. TRBJ2-3 few TRBV3-1 TGTGCCAGCAGCCAAGATGTGTCTAGCGGCACAGATACGCAGTATTTT CASSQDVSSGTDTQYF
. TRBJ1-5 . TRBV4-2 TGTGCCAGCAGCCGAGATAGGAGCAGGGTAGACCAGCCCCAGCATTTT CASSRDRSRVDQPQHF
TRBD2 TRBJ2-7 few TRBV2 TGTGCCAGCCTTGCTAGCGGGGGCTACGAGCAGTACTTC CASLASGGYEQYF
. TRBJ2-7 . TRBV27 TGTGCCAGCAGTTTTAGGGGACTGGACTCCTACGAGCAGTACTTC CASSFRGLDSYEQYF
. TRBJ2-4 . TRBV29-1 TGCAGCGTCCCCGGGCCTCAAAACATTCAGTACTTC CSVPGPQNIQYF
TRBD1 TRBJ1-5 . TRBV6-2/TRBV6-3 TGTGCCAGCGCCCACAGGGGTTTGAATCAGCCCCAGCATTTT CASAHRGLNQPQHF
TRBD1 TRBJ2-1 . TRBV20-1 TGCAGTGCTAGTTCCAGGGGGCTCAATGAGCAGTTCTTC CSASSRGLNEQFF
TRBD1 TRBJ2-1 . TRBV12-3/TRBV12-4 TGTGCCAGCAGAATTGACAGGGCAGACAATGAGCAGTTCTTC CASRIDRADNEQFF
. TRBJ2-2 once TRBV5-1 TGCGCCAGCAGCTTGTGGGCGCCTGCGAACACCGGGGAGCTGTTTTTT CASSLWAPANTGELFF
. TRBJ1-2 . TRBV11-2 TGTGCCAGCAGCTTAGGTTATAACTATGGCTACACCTTC CASSLGYNYGYTF
TRBD1 TRBJ2-7 few TRBV29-1 TGCAGCGTGGGGGGACAGGGCTACGAGCAGTACTTC CSVGGQGYEQYF
. TRBJ1-1 . TRBV6-2/TRBV6-3 TGTGCCAGCAGTTACCGTCAGGGCAGGGACCCTGAAGCTTTCTTT CASSYRQGRDPEAFF
. TRBJ2-2 . TRBV2 TGTGCCAGCTCAATCCGAGACACCGGGGAGCTGTTTTTT CASSIRDTGELFF
. TRBJ1-1 . TRBV29-1 TGCAGCGTTGAAGGTCCTCTCTTCGGGACATCCCGATTTTACGCTGAAGCTTTCTTT CSVEGPLFGTSRFYAEAFF
. TRBJ2-7 . TRBV12-3/TRBV12-4 TGTGCCAGCAGTTTACGAGTCGGGGGCGAGCAGTACTTC CASSLRVGGEQYF